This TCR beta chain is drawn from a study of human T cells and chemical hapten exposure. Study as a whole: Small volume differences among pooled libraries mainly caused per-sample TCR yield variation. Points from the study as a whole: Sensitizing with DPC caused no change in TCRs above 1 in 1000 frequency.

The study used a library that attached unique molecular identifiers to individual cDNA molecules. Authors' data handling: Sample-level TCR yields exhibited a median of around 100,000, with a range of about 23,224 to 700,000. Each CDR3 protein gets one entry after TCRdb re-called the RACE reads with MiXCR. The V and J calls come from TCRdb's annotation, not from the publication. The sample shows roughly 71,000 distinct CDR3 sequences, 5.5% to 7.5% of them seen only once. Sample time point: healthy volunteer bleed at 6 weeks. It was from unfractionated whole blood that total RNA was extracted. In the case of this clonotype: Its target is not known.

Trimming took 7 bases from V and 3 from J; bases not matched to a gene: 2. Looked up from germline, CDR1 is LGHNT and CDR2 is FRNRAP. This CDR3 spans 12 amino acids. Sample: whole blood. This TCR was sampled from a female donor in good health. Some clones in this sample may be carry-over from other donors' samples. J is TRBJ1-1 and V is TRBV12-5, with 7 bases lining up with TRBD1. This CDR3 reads CASETGDTEAFF. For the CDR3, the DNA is TGTGCTAGTGAAACAGGGGACACTGAAGCTTTCTTT.